This is a list of T cell receptor beta chains from one sample in a study of radiation and T cells in renal cell carcinoma. Clones were sequenced by immunoSEQ multiplex PCR, and TCRdb holds only the in-frame ones, with some missing. The sample lists some 120,000 clones; around 82% were seen once. Sequencing used blood, obtained from a patient whose treatment included radiotherapy and nephrectomy. The receptors originated from a man aged 45-60 years with renal cell carcinoma. Each CDR3 is given with its conserved first and last residue. Clone size is given for some rows only: seen once, a few or many times, or a class if the clone is expanded.

TRBJ2-7 NA TRBV9 CASSADRVDEQYF
TRBJ1-5 NA TRBV30 CAWSGGVSDISNQPQHF
TRBJ1-5 NA TRBV2 CASKGTGGYSNQPQHF
TRBJ2-7 once TRBV13 CASSPLGSSSYEQYF
TRBJ2-3 NA TRBV7-9 CATRLAGTDTQYF
TRBJ2-7 NA TRBV18 CASSSAAGYEQYF
TRBJ2-1 NA TRBV7-9 CASRTSVANNEQFF
TRBJ1-4 NA TRBV2 CASSDRVLVEKLFF
TRBJ1-6 NA TRBV2 CASRGDNSPLHF
TRBJ2-3 NA TRBV11-2 CASSPRRGSMDTDTQYF